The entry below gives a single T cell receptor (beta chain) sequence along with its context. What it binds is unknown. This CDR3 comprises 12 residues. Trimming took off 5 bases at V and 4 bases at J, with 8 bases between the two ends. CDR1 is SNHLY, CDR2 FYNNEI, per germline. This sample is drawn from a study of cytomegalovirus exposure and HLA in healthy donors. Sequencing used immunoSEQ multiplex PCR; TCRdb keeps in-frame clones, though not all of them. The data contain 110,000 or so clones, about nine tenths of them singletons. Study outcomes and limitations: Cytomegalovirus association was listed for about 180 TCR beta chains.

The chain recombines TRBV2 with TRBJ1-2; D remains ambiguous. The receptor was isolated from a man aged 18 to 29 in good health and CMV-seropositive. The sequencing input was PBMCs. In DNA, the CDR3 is TGTGCCAGCAGTTCCGACATCTATGGCTACACCTTC. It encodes CASSSDIYGYTF.